This T cell receptor (beta chain) was identified in a study of T cell changes during pregnancy in multiple sclerosis. This clone appeared a few times. Trimming took 2 bases from V and 0 from J, leaving 9 bases between them. Germline V gene lookup returns CDR1 MNHEY and CDR2 SMNVEV (reference sequence). There are 15 residues in the CDR3. TCRdb's table, derived via immunoSEQ multiplex PCR, lists solely in-frame clones and lacks some. This table has around 70,000 clones, 80% to 95% appearing once. The chain couples TRBV27 to TRBJ2-3; no clear D. The input for sequencing was peripheral blood, taken in the second trimester of pregnancy. The sequence was collected from a female donor with multiple sclerosis, enrolled in a pregnancy study. The CDR3 here is CASSLKRRSTDTQYF. CDR3 coding DNA: TGTGCCAGCAGTTTAAAGCGCAGAAGCACAGATACGCAGTATTTT.